This record covers a single T cell receptor beta chain. One end of the junction does not line up with germline, which may come from a read error. This specimen belongs to a study of T cells in Graves' hyperthyroidism and ophthalmopathy. The CDR3 totals 12 residues. Germline CDR1 is SNHLY and CDR2 is FYNNEI. Regions amplified from RNA transcripts were the TCR beta CDR3 regions. A first-round RT-PCR of the TCR CDR3 used the HTBI primer set. TCRdb called the multiplex PCR reads again in MiXCR, with one record for every CDR3 protein. This sample has approximately 600,000 distinct CDR3 sequences, with roughly 15% found just once.

The sequence came from a young woman with Graves' hyperthyroidism. The chain couples TRBV2 to TRBJ2-7; tentative D call: TRBD1 (7 bases). Sequencing was carried out using blood. The CDR3 DNA is TGTGCCAGCAGTTCAGGGGGGATGGAGCGGTACTTC. Its translation: CASSSGGMERYF.